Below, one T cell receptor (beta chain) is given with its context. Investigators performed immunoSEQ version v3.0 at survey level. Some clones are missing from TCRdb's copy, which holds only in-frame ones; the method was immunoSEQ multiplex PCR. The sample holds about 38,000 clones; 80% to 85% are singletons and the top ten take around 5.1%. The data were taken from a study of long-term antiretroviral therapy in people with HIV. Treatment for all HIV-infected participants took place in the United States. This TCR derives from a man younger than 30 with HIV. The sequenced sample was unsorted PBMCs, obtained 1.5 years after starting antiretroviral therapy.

The CDR3 region is CASSTQDRMNTEAFF. DNA for the CDR3: TGTGCCAGTAGTACCCAAGACAGGATGAACACTGAAGCTTTCTTT. J is TRBJ1-1 and V is TRBV19, with D perhaps matching TRBD1 (6 bases). CDR3 size: 15 residues. The V gene's germline CDR1 is LNHDA and CDR2 SQIVND (reference sequence). V gave up 4 bases and J gave up 0 bases, with 12 bases separating them.